This TCR beta chain is drawn from a study of blood T cell repertoires in COVID-19. The overall study: Italy, Spain and the United States were the sources of the convalescent and acute COVID-19 samples. From T cells, B-cell-depleted T cells, or PBMCs came the material, which was cDNA or gDNA.

The J segment lost 1 base and the V segment lost 11 bases, leaving 13 bases of the junction unmatched. The CDR3 runs 15 residues. From germline, CDR1 is LNHDA and CDR2 SQIVND (reference sequence). Data came from immunoSEQ multiplex PCR; TCRdb stores just in-frame clones and leaves some out. The data hold around 170,000 clones, with roughly 83% observed a single time. The source material was peripheral blood. The receptor's source is a man aged 18 to 30 with active or convalescent COVID-19. The V call is TRBV19, the J call TRBJ1-1, with 7 bases identical to TRBD1. The chain's CDR3 is CAARRPDRENTEAFF. CDR3 sequence (DNA): TGTGCCGCGCGCAGGCCCGACAGGGAGAACACTGAAGCTTTCTTT.